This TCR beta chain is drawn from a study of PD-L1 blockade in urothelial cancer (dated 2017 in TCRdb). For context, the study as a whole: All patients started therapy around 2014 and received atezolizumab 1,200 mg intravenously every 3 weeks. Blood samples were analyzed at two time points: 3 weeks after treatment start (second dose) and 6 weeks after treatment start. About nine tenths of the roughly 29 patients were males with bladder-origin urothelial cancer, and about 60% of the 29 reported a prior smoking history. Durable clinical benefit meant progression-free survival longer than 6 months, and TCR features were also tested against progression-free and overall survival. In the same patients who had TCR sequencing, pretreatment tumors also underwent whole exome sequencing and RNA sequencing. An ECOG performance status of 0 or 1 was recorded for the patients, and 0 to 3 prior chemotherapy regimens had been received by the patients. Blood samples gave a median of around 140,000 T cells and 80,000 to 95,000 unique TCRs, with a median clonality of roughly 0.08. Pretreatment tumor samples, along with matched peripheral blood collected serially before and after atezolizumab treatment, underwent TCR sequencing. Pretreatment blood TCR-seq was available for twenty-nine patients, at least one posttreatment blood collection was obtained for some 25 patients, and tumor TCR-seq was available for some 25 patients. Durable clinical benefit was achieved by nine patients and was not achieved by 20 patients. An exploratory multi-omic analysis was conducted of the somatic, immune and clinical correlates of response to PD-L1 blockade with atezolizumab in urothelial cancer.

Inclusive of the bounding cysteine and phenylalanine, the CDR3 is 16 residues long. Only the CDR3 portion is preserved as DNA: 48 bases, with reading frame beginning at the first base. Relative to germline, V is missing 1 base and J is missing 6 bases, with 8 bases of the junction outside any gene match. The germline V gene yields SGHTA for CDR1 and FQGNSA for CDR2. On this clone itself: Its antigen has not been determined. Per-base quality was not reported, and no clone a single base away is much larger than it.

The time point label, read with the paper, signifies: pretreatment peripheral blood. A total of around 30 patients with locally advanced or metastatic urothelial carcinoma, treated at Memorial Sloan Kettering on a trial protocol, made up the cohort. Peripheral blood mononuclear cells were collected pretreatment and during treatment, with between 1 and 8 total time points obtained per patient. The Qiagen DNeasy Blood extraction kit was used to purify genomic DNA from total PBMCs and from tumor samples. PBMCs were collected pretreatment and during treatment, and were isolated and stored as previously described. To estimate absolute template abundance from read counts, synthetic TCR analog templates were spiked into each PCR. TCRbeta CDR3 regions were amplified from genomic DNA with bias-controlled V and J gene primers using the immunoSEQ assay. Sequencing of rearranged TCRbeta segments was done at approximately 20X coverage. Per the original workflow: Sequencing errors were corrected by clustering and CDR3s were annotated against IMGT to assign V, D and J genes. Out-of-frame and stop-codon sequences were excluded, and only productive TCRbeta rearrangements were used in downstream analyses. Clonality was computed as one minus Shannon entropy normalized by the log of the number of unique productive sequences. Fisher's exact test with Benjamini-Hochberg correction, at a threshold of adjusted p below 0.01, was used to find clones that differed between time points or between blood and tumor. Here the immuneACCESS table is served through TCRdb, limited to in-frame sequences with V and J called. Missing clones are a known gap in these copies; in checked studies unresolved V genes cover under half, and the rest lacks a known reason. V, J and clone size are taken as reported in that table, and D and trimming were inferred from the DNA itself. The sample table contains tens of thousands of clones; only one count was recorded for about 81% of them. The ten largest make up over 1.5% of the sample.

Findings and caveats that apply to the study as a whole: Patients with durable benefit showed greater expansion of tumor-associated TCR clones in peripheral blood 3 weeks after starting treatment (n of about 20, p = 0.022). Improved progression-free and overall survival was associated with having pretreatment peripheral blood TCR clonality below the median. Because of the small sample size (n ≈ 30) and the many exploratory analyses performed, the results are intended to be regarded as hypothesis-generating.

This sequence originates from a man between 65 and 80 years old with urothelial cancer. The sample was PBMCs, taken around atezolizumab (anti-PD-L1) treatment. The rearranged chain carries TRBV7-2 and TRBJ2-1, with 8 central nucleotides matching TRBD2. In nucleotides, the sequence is TGTGCCAGCAGCTTAGGCCGGGCGGGAGGTGGCAATGAGCAGTTCTTC. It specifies CASSLGRAGGGNEQFF.